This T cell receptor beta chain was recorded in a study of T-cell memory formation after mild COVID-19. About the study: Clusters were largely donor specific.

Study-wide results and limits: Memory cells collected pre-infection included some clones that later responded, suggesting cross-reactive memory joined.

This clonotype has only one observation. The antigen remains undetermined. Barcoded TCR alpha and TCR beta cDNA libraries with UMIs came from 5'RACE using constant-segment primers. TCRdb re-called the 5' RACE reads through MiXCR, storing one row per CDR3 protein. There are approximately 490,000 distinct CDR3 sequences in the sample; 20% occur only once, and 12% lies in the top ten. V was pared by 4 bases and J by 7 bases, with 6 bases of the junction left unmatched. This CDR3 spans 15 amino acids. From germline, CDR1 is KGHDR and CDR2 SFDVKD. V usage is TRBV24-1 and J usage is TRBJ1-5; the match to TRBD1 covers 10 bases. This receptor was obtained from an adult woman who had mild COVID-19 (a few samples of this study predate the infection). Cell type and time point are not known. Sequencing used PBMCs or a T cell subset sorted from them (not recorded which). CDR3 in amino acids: CATSEDDRGRQPQHF. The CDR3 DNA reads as TGTGCCACCAGTGAAGATGACAGGGGGCGGCAGCCCCAGCATTTT.